Following are 7 T cell receptor beta chains from one sample sequenced in a study of T cell responses to AZD1222 COVID-19 vaccine. Assay used: immunoSEQ multiplex PCR; TCRdb lists only in-frame clones, some missing. The sample has approximately 64,000 clones, 84% seen once. The sample consisted of peripheral blood, taken on day 0 of AZD1222 vaccination. These receptors were collected from an adult in good health.

This sequence joins TRBV7-8 and TRBJ1-6, with 11 bases aligning to TRBD1. CDR1 is SGHVS and CDR2 is FQNEAQ in the germline V gene. The CDR3 has 16 amino acids. V was clipped by 2 bases and J by 7 bases; unmatched bases: 4. The CDR3, as DNA: TGTGCCAGCAGCTTAAGGGACAGGGGGTCCAATTCACCCCTCCACTTT. Protein: CASSLRDRGSNSPLHF. The full variable domain, rest sourced from reference TRBV7-8 and TRBJ1-6, is GAGVSQSPRYKVAKRGQDVALRCDPISGHVSLFWYQQALGQGPEFLTYFQNEAQLDKSGLPSDRFFAERPEGSVSTLKIQRTQQEDSAVYLCASSLRDRGSNSPLHFGNGTRLTVT.

V is TRBV7-8 and J is TRBJ2-3; 8 bases fit TRBD1. V shed 5 bases and J 2 bases; nucleotides not matched to a gene: 6. This CDR3 is built from 15 residues. The germline CDR1 and CDR2 sequences are SGHVS and FQNEAQ. The CDR3 DNA reads TGTGCCAGCAGCGAAGGGACAGGATACACAGATACGCAGTATTTT. It yields the protein CASSEGTGYTDTQYF.

The V gene is TRBV12-3 or TRBV12-4, the J gene TRBJ1-5; a weak D match, TRBD1 (5 bases). The V end lost 6 bases, the J end lost 2 bases, and 8 bases lay between the germline ends. The CDR3 spans 13 residues. The CDR3 spells CASRVQGNQPQHF. The CDR3 DNA is TGTGCCAGCAGGGTACAGGGCAATCAGCCCCAGCATTTT.

The chain is built from TRBV18 and TRBJ1-2; D not resolved. This CDR3 has 14 residues. The V gene lost 3 bases and the J gene lost 6 bases, with 14 bases spanning the gap. Germline assignment: CDR1 KGHSH and CDR2 LQKENI. This CDR3 reads CASSPLDIPNGYTF. The CDR3 nucleotides read TGTGCCAGCTCACCTCTTGATATCCCGAATGGCTACACCTTC.

The V gene is TRBV3-1 (or the pseudogene TRBV3-2), the J gene TRBJ2-3; D not certain. V lost 3 bases and J 2 bases, leaving 9 bases between the germline ends. The germline CDR1 and CDR2 sequences are LGHDT and YNNKEL (reference sequence). There are 14 residues in the CDR3. CDR3 nucleotides: TGTGCCAGCAGCCACCGAGCCTACACAGATACGCAGTATTTT. This translates into CASSHRAYTDTQYF.

The chain couples TRBV6-1 to TRBJ2-2; 9 bases line up with TRBD1. The CDR3 has 13 amino acids. Unmatched junction bases numbered 2, after V lost 8 bases and J lost 4 bases. Germline V CDR1 and CDR2: MNHNS, SASEGT. The CDR3 DNA reads TGTGCCAGCCGGGACAGGGCCACCGGGGAGCTGTTTTTT. Protein product: CASRDRATGELFF.

This clone was seen only a few times. The chain employs TRBV30 and TRBJ1-6; a weak D match, TRBD1 (5 bases). Between the trimmed V and J ends, which lost 0 bases and 3 bases, there was a span of 12 bases. The germline gives CDR1 GTSNPN, CDR2 SVGIG (reference sequence). The CDR3 is made up of 16 amino acids. Here the CDR3 reads CAWSVRRGNYNSPLHF. The CDR3 DNA sequence: TGTGCCTGGAGTGTACGACGGGGGAACTATAATTCACCCCTCCACTTT.